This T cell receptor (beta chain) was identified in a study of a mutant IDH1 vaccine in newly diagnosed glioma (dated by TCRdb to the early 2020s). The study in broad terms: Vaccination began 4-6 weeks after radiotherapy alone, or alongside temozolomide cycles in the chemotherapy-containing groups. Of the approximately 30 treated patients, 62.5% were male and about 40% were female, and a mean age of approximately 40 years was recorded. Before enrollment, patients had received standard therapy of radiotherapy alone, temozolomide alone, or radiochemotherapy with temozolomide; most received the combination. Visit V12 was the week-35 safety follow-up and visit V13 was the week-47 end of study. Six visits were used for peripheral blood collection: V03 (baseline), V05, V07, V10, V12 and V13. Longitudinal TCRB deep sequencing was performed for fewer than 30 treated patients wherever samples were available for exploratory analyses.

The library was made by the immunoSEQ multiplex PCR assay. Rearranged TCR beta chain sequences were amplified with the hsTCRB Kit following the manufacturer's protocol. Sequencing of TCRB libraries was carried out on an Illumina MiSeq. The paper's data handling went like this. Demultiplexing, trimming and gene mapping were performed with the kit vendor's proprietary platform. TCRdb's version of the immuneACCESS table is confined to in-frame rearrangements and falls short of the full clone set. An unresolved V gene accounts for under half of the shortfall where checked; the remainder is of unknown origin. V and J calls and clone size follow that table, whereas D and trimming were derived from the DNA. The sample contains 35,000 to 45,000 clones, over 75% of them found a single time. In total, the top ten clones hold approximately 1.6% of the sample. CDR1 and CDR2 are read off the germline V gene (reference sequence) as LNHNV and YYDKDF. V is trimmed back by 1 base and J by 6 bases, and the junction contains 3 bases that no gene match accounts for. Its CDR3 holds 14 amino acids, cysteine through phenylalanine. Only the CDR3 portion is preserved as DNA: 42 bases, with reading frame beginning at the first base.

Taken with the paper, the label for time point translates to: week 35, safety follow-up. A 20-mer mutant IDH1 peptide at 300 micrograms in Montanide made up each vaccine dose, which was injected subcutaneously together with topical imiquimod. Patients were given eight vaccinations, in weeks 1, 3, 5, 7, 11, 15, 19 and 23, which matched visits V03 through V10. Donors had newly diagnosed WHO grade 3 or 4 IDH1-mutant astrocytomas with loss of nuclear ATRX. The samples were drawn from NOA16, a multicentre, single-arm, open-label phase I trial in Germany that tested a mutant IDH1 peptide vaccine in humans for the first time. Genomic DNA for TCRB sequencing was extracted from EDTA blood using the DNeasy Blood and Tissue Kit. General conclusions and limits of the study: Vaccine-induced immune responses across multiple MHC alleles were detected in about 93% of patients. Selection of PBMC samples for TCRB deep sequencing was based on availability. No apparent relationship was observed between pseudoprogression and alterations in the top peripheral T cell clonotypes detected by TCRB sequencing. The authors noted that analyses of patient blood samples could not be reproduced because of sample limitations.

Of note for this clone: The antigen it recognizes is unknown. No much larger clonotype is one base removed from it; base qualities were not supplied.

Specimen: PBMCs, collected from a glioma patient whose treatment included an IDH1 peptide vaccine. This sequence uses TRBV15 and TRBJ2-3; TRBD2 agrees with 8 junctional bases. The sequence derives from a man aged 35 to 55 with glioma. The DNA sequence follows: TGTGCCACCAGCAGAGGGATAGCGGGGGATACGCAGTATTTT. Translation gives CATSRGIAGDTQYF.